There are many counts of the clone carrying this T cell receptor beta chain. As yet, its antigen is unknown. The CDR3 loop spans 12 amino acids. V lost 5 bases, J lost 7 bases, and 11 bases lay in between. Germline values: CDR1 SGHTA, CDR2 FQGNSA. TCRdb reprocessed the reads with MiXCR, giving one entry per CDR3 protein. The sample contains about 500,000 distinct CDR3 sequences, 33% of which appear only once. This specimen belongs to a study of T cell repertoires in cytomegalovirus infection. At the level of the study: Public TCR beta signatures marked donors with CMV infection and the matching HLA.

Study-wide findings and caveats: Based on cumulative public TCR beta family frequency, carriers of CMV plus the relevant HLA were identified. Dominant in the ex vivo response were TCR beta clonotypes restricted by HLA-C and specific for CMV.

This receptor was obtained from a human donor in good health (CMV status not recorded). Some clones in this sample may be carry-over from other donors' samples. The sequenced sample was cultured PBMCs, obtained from culture after CMV antigen stimulation. This chain connects TRBV7-2 to TRBJ1-2; no reliable D call. CDR3 sequence (DNA): TGTGCCAGCAGCATGCGGATAGGTGGCTACACCTTC. It specifies CASSMRIGGYTF. Looking up the rest from reference TRBV7-2 and TRBJ1-2 gives the full variable domain: GAGVSQSPSNKVTEKGKDVELRCDPISGHTALYWYRQSLGQGLEFLIYFQGNSAPDKSGLPSDRFSAERTGGSVSTLTIQRTQQEDSAVYLCASSMRIGGYTFGSGTRLTVV.